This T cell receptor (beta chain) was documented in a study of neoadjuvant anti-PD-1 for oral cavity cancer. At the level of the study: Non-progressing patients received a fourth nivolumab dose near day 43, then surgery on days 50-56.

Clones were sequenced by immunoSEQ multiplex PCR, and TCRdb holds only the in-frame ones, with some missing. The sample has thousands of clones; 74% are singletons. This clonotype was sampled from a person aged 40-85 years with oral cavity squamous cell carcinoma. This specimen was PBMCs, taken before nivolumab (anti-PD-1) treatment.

The DNA of the CDR3 is TGTGCCAGCACCACCCCAGCTAACTATGGCTACACCTTC. This codes for CASTTPANYGYTF. V usage is TRBV28 and J usage is TRBJ1-2; D not resolved. CDR3 length: 13 amino acids. V lost 7 bases to trimming and J lost 0 bases, with 9 bases between them. The germline V gene encodes CDR1 MDHEN and CDR2 SYDVKM.